This T cell receptor (beta chain) was recovered during a study of T cell clonality in common variable immunodeficiency. Whole-study findings and limits: Reportedly, TCR beta sequences from common variable immunodeficiency showed fewer deletions and N-nucleotide insertions.

A note on this clone: Its target is unknown.

Sequencing input was equivalent genomic DNA from CVID and controls. Only in-frame clones appear in the TCRdb table, and some are missing; sequencing was by immunoSEQ multiplex PCR. Altogether about 28,000 clones were found in the sample, and no singletons occur. Sample: peripheral blood mononuclear cells. This sequence originates from a human donor with common variable immunodeficiency.

The CDR3 loop is CASSFSSAFNEQFF. The covered CDR3 bases are TGTGCCAGCAGCTTCTCTAGCGCTTTCAATGAG. The rearrangement uses TRBV11-3 and TRBJ2-1; weak D call: TRBD2 (6 bases). The sequenced fragment ends 3 residues before the CDR3 boundary, so the rest is inferred from the germline J gene. Germline assignment: CDR1 SGHNT and CDR2 YENEEA. Trimming stripped 3 bases from V and 6 bases from J, with 12 bases between. The length of the CDR3 is 14 residues.